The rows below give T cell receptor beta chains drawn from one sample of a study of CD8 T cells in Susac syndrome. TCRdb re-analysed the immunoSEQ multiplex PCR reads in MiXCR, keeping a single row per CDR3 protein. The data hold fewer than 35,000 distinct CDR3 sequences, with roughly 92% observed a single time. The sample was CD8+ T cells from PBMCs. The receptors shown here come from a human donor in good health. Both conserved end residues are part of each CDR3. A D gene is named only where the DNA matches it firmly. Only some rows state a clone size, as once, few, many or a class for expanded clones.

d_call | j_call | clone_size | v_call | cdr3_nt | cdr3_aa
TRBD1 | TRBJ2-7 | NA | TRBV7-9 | TGTGCCAGCAGCTTGGGGACAGTTCCCTACGAGCAGTACTTC | CASSLGTVPYEQYF
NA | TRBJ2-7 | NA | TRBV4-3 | TGCGCCAGCAGCCAAGTCGGTGAGGGGCCCAACTCCTACGAGCAGTACTTC | CASSQVGEGPNSYEQYF
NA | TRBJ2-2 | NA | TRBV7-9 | TGTGCCAGCAGCCCGTGGACAGTAGACACCGGGGAGCTGTTTTTT | CASSPWTVDTGELFF
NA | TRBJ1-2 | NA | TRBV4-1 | TGCGCCAGCAGCCAAGATAGGTCGCCAACGGGCTACACCTTC | CASSQDRSPTGYTF
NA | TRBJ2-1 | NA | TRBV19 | TGTGCCAGTAGTATAGATCAGAGCAGCTACAATGAGCAGTTCTTC | CASSIDQSSYNEQFF
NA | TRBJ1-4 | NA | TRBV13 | TGTGCCAGCAGCCAAGCAGCTGCAACTAATGAAAAACTGTTTTTT | CASSQAAATNEKLFF
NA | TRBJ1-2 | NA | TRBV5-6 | TGTGCCAGCAGCCCAACAGGCGGCGCGTATGGCTACACCTTC | CASSPTGGAYGYTF
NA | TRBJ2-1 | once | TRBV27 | TGTGCCAGCAGTCTTGTATCGCGGTGGCAGTTCTTC | CASSLVSRWQFF
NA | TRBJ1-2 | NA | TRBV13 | TGTGCCAGCAGCTCGGCGAGGGAATACTATGGCTACACCTTC | CASSSAREYYGYTF
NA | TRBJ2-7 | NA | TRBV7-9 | TGTGCCAGCAGCTCAGGGGCCAATCGCGAGCAGTACTTC | CASSSGANREQYF
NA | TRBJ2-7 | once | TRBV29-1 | TGCAGCGTTGTGGAATCAGAAACCTACGAGCAGTACTTC | CSVVESETYEQYF
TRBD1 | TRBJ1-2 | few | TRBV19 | TGTGCCAGTAGTGCTCCGTGGAGGGGACAGGACAAAATAAACCCCTATGGCTACACCTTC | CASSAPWRGQDKINPYGYTF
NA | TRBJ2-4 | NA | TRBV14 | TGTGCCAGCAGCCAAGTGGGGGGAAACATTCAGTACTTC | CASSQVGGNIQYF
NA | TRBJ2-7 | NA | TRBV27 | TGTGCCAGCAGTTTATACAGGGACTACGAGCAGTACTTC | CASSLYRDYEQYF
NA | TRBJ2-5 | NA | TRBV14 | TGTGCCAGCAGCCAAGATCAAGAGGGGAGGCAGACCCAGTACTTC | CASSQDQEGRQTQYF
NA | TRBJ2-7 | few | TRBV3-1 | TGTGCCAGCAGCCAAGGGTCCTCCGGGGGCTACGAGCAGTACTTC | CASSQGSSGGYEQYF
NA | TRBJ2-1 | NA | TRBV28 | TGTGCCAGCAGTTCCGGAGACAATGAGCAGTTCTTC | CASSSGDNEQFF
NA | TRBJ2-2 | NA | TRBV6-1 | TGTGCCAGCAGTGCCTCGTCGAATCGGGGCGGGGAGCTGTTTTTT | CASSASSNRGGELFF
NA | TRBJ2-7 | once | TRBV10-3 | TGTGCCATCAGTGAAGGCCAGCGCCACTCCTACGAGCAGTACTTC | CAISEGQRHSYEQYF
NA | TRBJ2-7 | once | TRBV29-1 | TGCAGCGTTGCCAGGGGGGACTACGAGCAGTACTTC | CSVARGDYEQYF
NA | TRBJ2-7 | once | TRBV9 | TGTGCCAGCAGCGTAGCCCCCATAGGGCCCTACGAGCAGTACTTC | CASSVAPIGPYEQYF
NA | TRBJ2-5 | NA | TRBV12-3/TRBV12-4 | TGTGCCAGCAGTTCGTTTAAAGTGATGGAGACCCAGTACTTC | CASSSFKVMETQYF
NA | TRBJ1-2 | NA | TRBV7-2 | TGTGCCAGCAGTCGAGGGGATTGGGACTATGGCTACACCTTC | CASSRGDWDYGYTF
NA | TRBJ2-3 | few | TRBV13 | TGTGCCAGCAGCCTTACGGGGGATACGCAGTATTTT | CASSLTGDTQYF
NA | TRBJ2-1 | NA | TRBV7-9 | TGTGCCAGCAGCTTAGCGTTCTCCTACAATGAGCAGTTCTTC | CASSLAFSYNEQFF
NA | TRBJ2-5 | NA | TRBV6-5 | TGTGCCAGCAGTTACGGGTTAGACAGCGAAAGTTATGAGACCCAGTACTTC | CASSYGLDSESYETQYF
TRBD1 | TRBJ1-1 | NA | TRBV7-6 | TGTGCCAGCAGCTCCACAGGGGGGGCTGAAGCTTTCTTT | CASSSTGGAEAFF
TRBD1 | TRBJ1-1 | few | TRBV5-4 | TGCGCCAGCAGCCACCAATTGGGACAGGGGAGGACTGAAGCTTTCTTT | CASSHQLGQGRTEAFF
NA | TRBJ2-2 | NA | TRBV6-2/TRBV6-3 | TGTGCCAGCGTAATCGGGGGCACCGGGGAGCTGTTTTTT | CASVIGGTGELFF
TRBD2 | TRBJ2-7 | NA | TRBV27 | TGTGCCAGCAGTTCGGCGGTAGCGGGGGGATCTGCCTACGAGCAGTACTTC | CASSSAVAGGSAYEQYF
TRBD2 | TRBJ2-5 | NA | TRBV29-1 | TGCAGCGTTGCCCAGCGGGGGGGCGAGACCCAGTACTTC | CSVAQRGGETQYF
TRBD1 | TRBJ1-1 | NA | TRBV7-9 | TGTGCCAGCAGCTTAGACAGGACAGGGAACACTGAAGCTTTCTTT | CASSLDRTGNTEAFF
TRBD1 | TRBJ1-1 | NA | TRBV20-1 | TGCAGTGCTAGAACAGGGGCGCGAAGGGAAGCTTTCTTT | CSARTGARREAFF
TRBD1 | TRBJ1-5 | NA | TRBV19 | TGTGCCAGTAACCGGGACAGAAATAGCAATCAGCCCCAGCATTTT | CASNRDRNSNQPQHF
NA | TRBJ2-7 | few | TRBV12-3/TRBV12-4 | TGTGCCAGCAGCGACAGCCTCTACGAGCAGTACTTC | CASSDSLYEQYF
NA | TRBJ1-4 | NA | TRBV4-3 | TGCGCCAGCAGCCAAGTCGACAGTCGTATTTTAAATGAAAAACTGTTTTTT | CASSQVDSRILNEKLFF
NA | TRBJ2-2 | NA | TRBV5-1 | TGCGCCAGCAGCTTGGACCTAGCGACGAACACCGGGGAGCTGTTTTTT | CASSLDLATNTGELFF
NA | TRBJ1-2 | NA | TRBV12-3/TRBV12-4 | TGTGCCAGCAGTTTAAGGCTCGGGGAGAGGGGCTACACCTTC | CASSLRLGERGYTF
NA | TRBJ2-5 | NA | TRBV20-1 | TGCAGTGCTAGAGGCGGACACTACCAAGAGACCCAGTACTTC | CSARGGHYQETQYF
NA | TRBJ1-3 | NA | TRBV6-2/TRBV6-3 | TGTGCCAGCATTGACAGCCTGGATGGAAACACCATATATTTT | CASIDSLDGNTIYF
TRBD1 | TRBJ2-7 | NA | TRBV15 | TGTGCCACCAGCAGTGGACAGGCCACCTACGAGCAGTACTTC | CATSSGQATYEQYF
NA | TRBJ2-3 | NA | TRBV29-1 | TGCAGCGCCCTGGTACTCAACACAGATACGCAGTATTTT | CSALVLNTDTQYF
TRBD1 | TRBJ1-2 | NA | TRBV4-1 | TGCGCCAGCAGCCAACCCTTCCGGGACAGGGTGAATGGCTACACCTTC | CASSQPFRDRVNGYTF
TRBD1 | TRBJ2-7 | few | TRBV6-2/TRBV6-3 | TGTGCCAGCAGTTACGGAACAGGGGGGTCCTACGAGCAGTACTTC | CASSYGTGGSYEQYF
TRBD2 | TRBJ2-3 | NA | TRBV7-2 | TGTGCCAGCAGCCGCGGGGGTGGCACAGATACGCAGTATTTT | CASSRGGGTDTQYF
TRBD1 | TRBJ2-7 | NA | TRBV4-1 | TGCGCCAGCAGCCAGGGGACAGGGACAATCTACGAGCAGTACTTC | CASSQGTGTIYEQYF
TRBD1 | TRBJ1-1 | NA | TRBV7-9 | TGTGCCAGCAGCTTAGCTACGGCCAGGGGGCGAGGGGCTGAAGCTTTCTTT | CASSLATARGRGAEAFF
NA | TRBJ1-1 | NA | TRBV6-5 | TGTGCCAGCAGTTTTGGGCATACTGCCACTGAAGCTTTCTTT | CASSFGHTATEAFF
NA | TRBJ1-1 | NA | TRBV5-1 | TGCGCCAGCAGCTTGGGACAGGTTGGCACTGAAGCTTTCTTT | CASSLGQVGTEAFF
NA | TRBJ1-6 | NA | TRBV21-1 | TGTGCCAGCAGCAAGCAGGATTGTAATTCACCCCTCCACTTT | CASSKQDCNSPLHF
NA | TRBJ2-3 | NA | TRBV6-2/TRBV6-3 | TGTGCCAGCAGTTCCGGGGGAAGTCCCACAGATACGCAGTATTTT | CASSSGGSPTDTQYF
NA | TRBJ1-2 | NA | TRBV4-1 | TGCGCCAGCAGCCAAGAGAGTACCTATGGCTACACCTTC | CASSQESTYGYTF
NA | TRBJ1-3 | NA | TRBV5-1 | TGCGCCAGCAGCCCCCCTCTCGGAAACACCATATATTTT | CASSPPLGNTIYF
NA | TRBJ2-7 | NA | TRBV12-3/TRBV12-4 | TGTGCCAGCAGACCGGGTGGCTCCCGAAATCAGGAGCAGTACTTC | CASRPGGSRNQEQYF
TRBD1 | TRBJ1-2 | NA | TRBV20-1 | TGCAGCACAGGGGGCGCCGGCTACACCTTC | CSTGGAGYTF